This T cell receptor (beta chain) appears in the sequencing data of a study of control samples from healthy donors and cancer patients. In this sample, this clone turned up a few times. The repertoire was sequenced with immunoSEQ multiplex PCR; TCRdb's copy has only in-frame clones and lacks some. This sample has approximately 70,000 clones; 65% to 85% occur once, and the top ten carry 15% to 19%. The receptor was derived from a man in his fifties or sixties in good health. Sequences were obtained from blood.

As DNA, the CDR3 is TGCGCCAGCAGCGCGGGACCCCAGAGCTCCTATAATTCACCCCTCCACTTT. Translating it yields CASSAGPQSSYNSPLHF. The genes are TRBV5-1 and TRBJ1-6; possibly TRBD1 for D (5 bases). The CDR3 is 17 residues long. CDR1 is SGHRS, CDR2 YFSETQ, per germline. Deletions cut 4 bases from V and 0 bases from J, with 14 bases between.